The clone carrying this TCR beta chain was seen ten or more times. What it binds is unknown. This record comes from a study of T cell repertoires in cytomegalovirus infection. Study results and limitations: Ex vivo responses were dominated by HLA-C-restricted CMV-specific TCR beta clonotypes.

Each CDR3 protein is one row after TCRdb ran MiXCR on the reads. The data contain approximately 260,000 distinct CDR3 sequences, over 15% of them singletons. The sequencing input was CD8+ T cells from PBMCs. The TCR was taken from a human donor in good health (CMV status not recorded). Some clones in this sample may be carry-over from other donors' samples.

CDR3 region: CASSGRDTGELFF. The CDR3 DNA reads TGCGCCAGCAGTGGCCGGGACACCGGGGAGCTGTTTTTT. J is TRBJ2-2 and V is TRBV10-2; D gene unclear. The CDR3 is made up of 13 amino acids. Trimming shortened V by 4 bases and J by 3 bases, and 6 bases separated the two germline ends. Germline CDR1 reads WSHSY; CDR2 reads SAAADI.